These 17 T cell receptor beta chains originate from one sample sequenced in a study of CD8+ T cells in alopecia areata. cDNA prepared by RNA extraction and subsequent reverse transcription served as the template for sequencing. Data came from immunoSEQ multiplex PCR; TCRdb stores just in-frame clones and leaves some out. Altogether fewer than 100,000 clones are present, nearly 45% being singletons, with the ten largest covering 0.6% to 0.85%. Sample: CD4+ T cells sorted from blood. All receptors come from a human donor with alopecia areata.

Written as DNA, the CDR3 is TGTGCCAGCCAACCGGGACAGGGCTACGAGCAGTACTTC. This sequence encodes CASQPGQGYEQYF. This chain uses TRBV28 with TRBJ2-7; TRBD1 aligns across 9 bases. The CDR3 runs to 13 residues. With 8 bases clipped from V and 3 bases from J, the junction kept 5 bases outside the gene matches. Germline V gives CDR1 MDHEN, CDR2 SYDVKM.

This chain connects TRBV30 to TRBJ2-7; D not certain. There are 11 residues in the CDR3. In germline, CDR1 is GTSNPN, CDR2 SVGIG (reference sequence). V was shortened by 4 bases and J by 2 bases, with 6 bases between the two germline ends. The CDR3 loop reads CAWKRTYEQYF. The CDR3 DNA reads as TGTGCCTGGAAAAGGACCTACGAGCAGTACTTC. The entire variable domain, with the rest obtained from reference TRBV30 and TRBJ2-7, is as follows: SQTIHQWPATLVQPVGSPLSLECTVEGTSNPNLYWYRQAAGRGLQLLFYSVGIGQISSEVPQNLSASRPQDRQFILSSKKLLLSDSGFYLCAWKRTYEQYFGPGTRLTVT.

The chain combines TRBV6-5 with TRBJ1-3; a possible D gene is TRBD1 (5 bases). There are 15 residues in the CDR3. V lost 6 bases and J lost 5, with 17 bases in between. CDR1 and CDR2 (germline): MNHEY, SVGAGI. CDR3: CASSRLGGRRNTIYF. In nucleotides, the CDR3 is TGTGCCAGCAGCCGCCTTGGGGGACGCCGAAACACCATATATTTT.

The chain combines TRBV5-1 with TRBJ2-7; D perhaps matches TRBD2 (6 bases). Per the germline V gene, CDR1 is SGHRS and CDR2 is YFSETQ. The CDR3 spans 14 residues. Trimming left V 0 bases short and J 5 bases short, with 12 bases between. The CDR3 is CASSLVGGLDEQYF. CDR3 nucleotides: TGCGCCAGCAGCTTGGTTGGAGGGCTGGACGAGCAGTACTTC.

The rearrangement joins TRBV29-1 to TRBJ1-4; TRBD1 is a possible D gene (5 bases). The germline CDR1 and CDR2 sequences are SQVTM and ANQGSEA. With 7 bases removed from V and 5 bases from J, the gap between germline ends came to 14 bases. This CDR3 has 13 residues. The CDR3 sequence is CSATGSGNEKLFF. CDR3 sequence (DNA): TGCAGCGCCACAGGTTCGGGGAATGAAAAACTGTTTTTT.

The chain joins TRBV30 to TRBJ1-5, with D uncertain. Germline V gene lookup returns CDR1 GTSNPN and CDR2 SVGIG (reference sequence). The CDR3 is made up of 13 amino acids. The V gene lost 5 bases and the J gene lost 7 bases, with 15 bases spanning the gap. CDR3 in DNA: TGTGCCTGGTCCTTAGGTAAGGGCCAGCCCCAGCATTTT. It is translated as CAWSLGKGQPQHF.

The table lists this clone with a few counts. V and J are TRBV4-1 and TRBJ2-1; 10 positions agree with TRBD2. This CDR3 spans 15 amino acids. V shed 3 bases, J shed 2 bases, and the junction held 1 base outside the gene matches. The germline CDR1 and CDR2 sequences are MGHRA and YSYEKL. For the CDR3, the DNA is TGCGCCAGCAGCCAGCTAGCGGGGGCCTACAATGAGCAGTTCTTC. Protein product: CASSQLAGAYNEQFF.

The chain employs TRBV7-2 and TRBJ2-1; D gene unclear. Trimming removed 3 bases at V and 8 bases at J, with 11 bases between. CDR1 is SGHTA and CDR2 is FQGNSA in the germline V gene. The CDR3 totals 13 residues. The CDR3, as DNA: TGTGCCAGCAGCTTGATCTATCAGGATGAGCAGTTCTTC. Protein sequence: CASSLIYQDEQFF.

This clone has only a few counts. The chain couples TRBV29-1 to TRBJ2-7, with 8 bases fitting TRBD2. V was clipped by 3 bases and J by 2 bases; unmatched bases: 9. Germline assignment: CDR1 SQVTM and CDR2 ANQGSEA. The CDR3 is made up of 15 amino acids. CDR3 DNA: TGCAGCGTTGACCGGGGTAGCGGGACACCCTACGAGCAGTACTTC. It yields the protein CSVDRGSGTPYEQYF.

This clone is a singleton in its sample. The chain carries TRBV29-1 and TRBJ1-2; D is unresolved. In germline, CDR1 is SQVTM, CDR2 ANQGSEA. V shed 4 bases and J shed 8 bases, with 14 bases lying between them. CDR3 length: 12 amino acids. The CDR3 bases are TGCAGCGTTGGGCAGCCCCTTGGGGGCTACACCTTC. Its translation is CSVGQPLGGYTF.

The chain links TRBV23-1 to TRBJ1-4; D perhaps matches TRBD1 (5 bases). TRBV23-1 is treated as an ORF (open reading frame) with a function not yet certain. V was trimmed by 2 bases and J by 4 bases, leaving 11 bases between them. The CDR3 is 15 amino acids. As DNA, the CDR3 is TGCGCCAGCAGTCAACCGATTGGGGGTAATGAAAAACTGTTTTTT. Translation gives CASSQPIGGNEKLFF.

The J gene is TRBJ2-5, the V gene TRBV7-9; unclear D gene. The germline gives CDR1 SEHNR, CDR2 FQNEAQ (reference sequence). The CDR3 extends over 12 amino acids. Between the trimmed V and J ends, which lost 3 bases and 5 bases, there was a span of 7 bases. CDR3 amino acids: CASSLTPETQYF. The DNA for the CDR3 is TGTGCCAGCAGCTTGACTCCGGAGACCCAGTACTTC.

V is TRBV11-3 and J is TRBJ2-1, with D tentatively TRBD2 (6 bases). From germline, CDR1 is SGHNT and CDR2 YENEEA. The CDR3 loop spans 13 amino acids. V was shortened by 5 bases and J by 5 bases, with 10 bases between the two germline ends. The CDR3 bases are TGTGCCAGCAGCGGAGGGATAGACAATGAGCAGTTCTTC. Its protein product is CASSGGIDNEQFF.

The chain combines TRBV30 with TRBJ2-3; possible D gene TRBD1, 6 bases. The CDR3 has 17 amino acids. The ends were cut back, 5 bases at V and 3 bases at J, with 24 bases in the middle. Germline CDR1 and CDR2: GTSNPN and SVGIG (reference sequence). The DNA for the CDR3 is TGTGCCTGGGCCCGAAGGGGTGGGGGCAGCCCGACAGATACGCAGTATTTT. Translating it yields CAWARRGGGSPTDTQYF. The whole variable domain, remainder taken from reference TRBV30 and TRBJ2-3, is SQTIHQWPATLVQPVGSPLSLECTVEGTSNPNLYWYRQAAGRGLQLLFYSVGIGQISSEVPQNLSASRPQDRQFILSSKKLLLSDSGFYLCAWARRGGGSPTDTQYFGPGTRLTVL.

In the case of this clone: This specimen includes other DNA sequences encoding the same CDR3. The gene calls are TRBV6-5 and TRBJ2-3; D unresolved. Germline lookup yields CDR1 MNHEY and CDR2 SVGAGI. This CDR3 has 14 amino acids. V lost 6 bases to trimming and J lost 2 bases, with 12 bases between them. CDR3 DNA: TGTGCCAGCAGCTACCGGCAGTCCACAGATACGCAGTATTTT. This translates into CASSYRQSTDTQYF.

This clone appeared a few times. The chain carries TRBV28 and TRBJ1-3, with D possibly matching TRBD1 (5 bases). Trimming removed 10 bases from V and 0 bases from J, with 19 bases in between. The CDR3 sequence is 16 residues long. Germline lookup yields CDR1 MDHEN and CDR2 SYDVKM. The CDR3 spells CATRVWDLSSGNTIYF. The CDR3 nucleotides read TGTGCCACCAGGGTATGGGACTTAAGCTCTGGAAACACCATATATTTT.

This rearrangement joins TRBV29-1 to TRBJ2-7; weak D call: TRBD1 (6 bases). Trimming took off 8 bases at V and 2 bases at J, with 13 bases between the two ends. Germline lookup yields CDR1 SQVTM and CDR2 ANQGSEA. The CDR3 extends over 12 amino acids. CDR3 coding DNA: TGCAGCACCCGGACAGAAACCTACGAGCAGTACTTC. Amino acid sequence: CSTRTETYEQYF.